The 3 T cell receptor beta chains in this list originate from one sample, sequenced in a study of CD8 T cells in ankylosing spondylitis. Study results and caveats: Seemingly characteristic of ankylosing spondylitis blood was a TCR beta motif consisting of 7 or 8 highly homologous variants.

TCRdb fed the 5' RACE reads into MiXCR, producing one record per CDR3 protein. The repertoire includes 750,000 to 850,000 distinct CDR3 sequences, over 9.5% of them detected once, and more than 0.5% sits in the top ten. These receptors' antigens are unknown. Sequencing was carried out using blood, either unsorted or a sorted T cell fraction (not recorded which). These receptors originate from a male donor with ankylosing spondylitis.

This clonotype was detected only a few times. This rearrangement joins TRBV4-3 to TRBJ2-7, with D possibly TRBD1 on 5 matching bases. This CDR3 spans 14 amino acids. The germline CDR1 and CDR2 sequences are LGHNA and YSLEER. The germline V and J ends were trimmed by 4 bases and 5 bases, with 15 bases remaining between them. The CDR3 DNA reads TGCGCCAGCAGCCGACAGACAGAAAGTAACGAGCAGTACTTC. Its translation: CASSRQTESNEQYF.

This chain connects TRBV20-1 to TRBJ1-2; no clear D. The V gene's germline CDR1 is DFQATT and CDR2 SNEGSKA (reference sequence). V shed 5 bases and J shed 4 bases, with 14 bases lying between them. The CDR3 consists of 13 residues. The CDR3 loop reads CSAPDPTSYGYTF. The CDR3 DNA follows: TGCAGTGCTCCCGACCCGACGAGCTATGGCTACACCTTC.

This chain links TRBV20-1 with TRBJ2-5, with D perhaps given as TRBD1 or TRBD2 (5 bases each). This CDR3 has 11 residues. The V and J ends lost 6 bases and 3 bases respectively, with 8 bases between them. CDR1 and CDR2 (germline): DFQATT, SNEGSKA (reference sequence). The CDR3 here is CSAGTKETQYF. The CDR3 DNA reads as TGCAGTGCAGGGACCAAAGAGACCCAGTACTTC.